This TCR beta chain is drawn from a study of T cell repertoires in cytomegalovirus infection. At the level of the study: The public TCR beta signatures pointed to both CMV infection and matching HLA type. General study findings and limits: Summed frequency of public TCR beta families distinguished CMV carriers with the relevant HLA.

This CDR3 has 15 residues. V was cut by 8 bases and J by 1 base, with 14 bases left in between. Germline V gene lookup returns CDR1 MNHEY and CDR2 SVGAGI. MiXCR, run by TCRdb on the reads, gives a single entry per CDR3 protein. The sample has fewer than 850,000 distinct CDR3 sequences, approximately 32% seen once; the top ten hold roughly 14%. This clonotype came up a few times. Its antigen remains unidentified. This specimen was cultured CD8+ T cells from PBMCs, taken from culture after CMV antigen stimulation. The receptor was derived from a human donor in good health (CMV status not recorded). Some clones in this sample may be carry-over from other donors' samples. This chain uses TRBV6-5 with TRBJ2-2; a possible D gene is TRBD1 (5 bases). The CDR3 DNA sequence: TGTGCCAGCTCCATCTCAGGGTGGAACACCGGGGAGCTGTTTTTT. Translated: CASSISGWNTGELFF.